The next 4 T cell receptor beta chains were all read from a single sample in a study of OX40 agonist ivuxolimab in advanced cancers. TCRdb's table, derived via immunoSEQ multiplex PCR, lists solely in-frame clones and lacks some. The table lists tens of thousands of clones, 75% to 90% of them singletons, with 0.3% to 0.4% in the top ten. Specimen: CD4+ or CD8+ T cells sorted from blood, collected in a trial of the OX40 agonist ivuxolimab. The receptors here all came from an adult with an advanced solid tumor such as melanoma, head and neck, liver or kidney cancer.

The CDR3 is CASSPQAASYEQYF. Here the CDR3 DNA reads TGTGCCAGCAGCCCTCAAGCAGCCTCCTACGAGCAGTACTTC. The chain combines TRBV7-9 with TRBJ2-7, with no clear D. The V and J ends lost 5 bases and 0 bases respectively, with 11 bases between them. Germline V gene data show CDR1 as SEHNR and CDR2 as FQNEAQ (reference sequence). The CDR3 is made up of 14 amino acids.

The chain links TRBV7-9 to TRBJ2-2, with D uncertain. Germline CDR1 is SEHNR and CDR2 is FQNEAQ (reference sequence). This CDR3 has 16 residues. V was cut by 0 bases and J by 5 bases, with 13 bases left in between. Here the CDR3 reads CASSLAVARSTGELFF. The CDR3 DNA reads TGTGCCAGCAGCTTAGCAGTCGCGAGGAGTACCGGGGAGCTGTTTTTT.

The chain combines TRBV5-1 with TRBJ2-2, with D possibly matching TRBD1 (6 bases). CDR3 length: 14 residues. V lost 5 bases to trimming and J lost 1 base, with 9 bases between them. The germline V gene has CDR1 SGHRS and CDR2 YFSETQ. CDR3 coding DNA: TGCGCCAGCAGATCGGGACAGAACACCGGGGAGCTGTTTTTT. It encodes CASRSGQNTGELFF.

The chain links TRBV4-1 to TRBJ2-5; D is perhaps TRBD1 (7 bases). This CDR3 has 15 residues. Germline values: CDR1 MGHRA, CDR2 YSYEKL. V shed 4 bases and J shed 5 bases, with 17 bases lying between them. CDR3 residues: CASSRGETGRETQYF. CDR3 in DNA: TGCGCCAGCAGCCGAGGGGAGACAGGGAGGGAGACCCAGTACTTC.